There are a few counts of the clone carrying this T cell receptor (beta chain). In the library, unique molecular identifiers were attached to individual cDNA molecules. One entry per CDR3 protein results from TCRdb running MiXCR on the RACE reads. The sample records fewer than 300,000 distinct CDR3 sequences, 7% to 10% being singletons. Time point noted: pre-sensitization, week 0. Treatment: therapeutic diphenylcyclopropenone sensitization with weekly scalp DPC. Ahead of applying each patch test, blood was sampled. The template was total RNA from unfractionated whole blood. This specimen comes from a study of human T cells and chemical hapten exposure. Germline loops: CDR1 SGHAT, CDR2 FQDESV (reference sequence). The CDR3 consists of 12 residues. V was clipped by 5 bases and J by 6 bases; unmatched bases: 4.

The chain links TRBV11-1 to TRBJ2-7, with 7 bases matching TRBD1. The sample here was whole blood, taken in connection with sensitization to the hapten diphenylcyclopropenone (DPC). The source is a woman in her thirties or forties with alopecia areata. Some clones in this sample may be carry-over from other donors' samples. CDR3: CASSRAGGEQYF. In DNA form, the CDR3 reads TGTGCCAGCAGCCGGGCAGGGGGCGAGCAGTACTTC.